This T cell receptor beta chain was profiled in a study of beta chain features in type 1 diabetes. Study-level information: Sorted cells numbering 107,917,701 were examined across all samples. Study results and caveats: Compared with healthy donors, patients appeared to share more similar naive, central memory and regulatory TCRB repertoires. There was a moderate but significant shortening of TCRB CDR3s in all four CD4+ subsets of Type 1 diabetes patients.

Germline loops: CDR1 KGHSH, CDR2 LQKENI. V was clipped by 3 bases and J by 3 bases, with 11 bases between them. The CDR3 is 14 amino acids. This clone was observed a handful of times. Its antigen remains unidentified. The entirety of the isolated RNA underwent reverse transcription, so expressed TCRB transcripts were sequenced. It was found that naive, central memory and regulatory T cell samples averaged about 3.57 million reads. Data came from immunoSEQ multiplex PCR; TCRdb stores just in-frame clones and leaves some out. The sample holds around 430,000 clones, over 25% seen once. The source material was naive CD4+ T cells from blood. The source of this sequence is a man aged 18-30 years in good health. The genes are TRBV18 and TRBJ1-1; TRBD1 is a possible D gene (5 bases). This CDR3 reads CASSPSREDTEAFF. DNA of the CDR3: TGTGCCAGCTCACCCTCCAGGGAGGACACTGAAGCTTTCTTT.